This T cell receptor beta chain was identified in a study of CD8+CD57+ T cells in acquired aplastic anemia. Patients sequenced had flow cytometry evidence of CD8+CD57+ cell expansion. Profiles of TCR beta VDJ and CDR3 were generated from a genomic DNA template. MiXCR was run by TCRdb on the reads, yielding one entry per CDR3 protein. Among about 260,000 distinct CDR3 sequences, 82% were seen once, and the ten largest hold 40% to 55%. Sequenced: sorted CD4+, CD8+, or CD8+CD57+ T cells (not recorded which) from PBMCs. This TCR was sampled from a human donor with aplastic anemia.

The CDR3 protein is CASSLTGKNSPLHF. The CDR3 nucleotides read TGTGCCAGCAGCTTAACAGGGAAAAATTCACCCCTCCACTTT. V usage is TRBV7-3 and J usage is TRBJ1-6; no reliable D call. The germline V gene has CDR1 SGHTA and CDR2 FQGTGA. The CDR3 spans 14 residues. With 0 bases removed from V and 7 bases from J, the gap between germline ends came to 7 bases.